This is a list of T cell receptor beta chains from one sample in a study of regulatory T cells in long-lasting Graves disease. From the multiplex PCR reads, TCRdb called clonotypes with MiXCR, one entry per CDR3 protein. The data show about 200,000 distinct CDR3 sequences, about 17% seen once. The sample here was peripheral blood mononuclear cells (PBMCs), taken at new diagnosis, from a patient treated with antithyroid drugs. Every receptor here comes from a female donor with Graves disease. The CDR3 runs from the conserved cysteine through the conserved F or W. A D gene is named only where the DNA matches it firmly. Clone size, where shown, is once, few, many, or a class for clones that have expanded.

>TRBJ2-1|many|TRBV12-3/TRBV12-4|-|16
TGTGCCAGCAGTTCCTTAGTGGCGGGTGCCTACAATGAGCAGTTCTTC
CASSSLVAGAYNEQFF
>TRBJ2-5|many|TRBV6-5|-|12
TGTGCCAGCAGTTACCATTCAGGGACCCAGTACTTC
CASSYHSGTQYF
>TRBJ1-6|few|TRBV30|-|12
TGTGCCTGGAGTGTAAGGAATTCACCCCTCCACTTT
CAWSVRNSPLHF
>TRBJ1-1|many|TRBV9|TRBD1|14
TGTGCCAGCAGCGCCCACTCCGACAGGGTCGAAGCTTTCTTT
CASSAHSDRVEAFF
>TRBJ2-2|many|TRBV2|-|13
TGTGCCAGCAGTGAACAGAACACCGGGGAGCTGTTTTTT
CASSEQNTGELFF
>TRBJ1-2|-|TRBV20-1|-|14
TGCAGTGCTAGAGATCGGGGATACAACTGTGGCTACACCTTC
CSARDRGYNCGYTF
>TRBJ2-1|many|TRBV27|TRBD2|17
TGTGCCAGCAGTTTGCCTCTAGCGGGAGGAGTCAACAATGAGCAGTTCTTC
CASSLPLAGGVNNEQFF
>TRBJ2-7|many|TRBV5-1|TRBD1|15
TGCGCCAGCAGCTTGACTACAGGGGCTGGGTACGAGCAGTACTTC
CASSLTTGAGYEQYF
>TRBJ2-3|few|TRBV2|TRBD1|14
TGTGCCACCTACCGGGACAGGGCGGTCGACACGCAGTATTTT
CATYRDRAVDTQYF
>TRBJ1-5|few|TRBV4-1|-|17
TGCGCCAGCAGTCGCGCTTACAGGGAGGGAATGCATCAGCCCCAGCATTTT
CASSRAYREGMHQPQHF
>TRBJ1-4|many|TRBV7-2|-|15
TGTGCCAGCAGCTTAGTAGGCGGCATGGATGAAAAACTGTTTTTT
CASSLVGGMDEKLFF
>TRBJ1-2|many|TRBV3-1|-|13
TGTGCCAGCAGCCAATCACCCGACTATGGCTACACCTTC
CASSQSPDYGYTF
>TRBJ1-2|many|TRBV6-5|-|15
TGTGCCAGCAGTTATCTGGCAAAATCTAACTATGGCTACACCTTC
CASSYLAKSNYGYTF
>TRBJ2-1|many|TRBV12-3/TRBV12-4|-|13
TGTGCCAGCAGTTTAACCGCAAACAATGAGCAGTTCTTC
CASSLTANNEQFF
>TRBJ2-5|many|TRBV2|-|14
TGTGCCAGCAGTGAAACGAGGGACCCAGAGACCCAGTACTTC
CASSETRDPETQYF
>TRBJ2-6|once|TRBV6-2/TRBV6-3|-|17
TGTGCCAGCAGACTACAGGCTACCGTCTCTGGGGCCAACGTCCTGACTTTC
CASRLQATVSGANVLTF
>TRBJ1-1|-|TRBV2|-|13
TGTGCCAGCAGAAGACAGATTCCGACTGAAGCTTTCTTT
CASRRQIPTEAFF
>TRBJ2-1|many|TRBV19|TRBD2|14
TGTGCCAGCACCCAGGGACTAGCTAGTACAGAGCAGTTCTTC
CASTQGLASTEQFF
>TRBJ1-1|many|TRBV18|-|15
TGTGCCAGCTCACCAACCCTGGACAGCGACACTGAAGCTTTCTTT
CASSPTLDSDTEAFF
>TRBJ2-1|-|TRBV20-1|-|15
TGCAGTGCTGGAAGGCATAAGGGGGGATACAATGAGCAGTTCTTC
CSAGRHKGGYNEQFF
>TRBJ1-1|many|TRBV27|-|15
TGTGCCAGCAGTTTATTGCCCAGGGGAAACACTGAAGCTTTCTTT
CASSLLPRGNTEAFF
>TRBJ2-7|many|TRBV20-1|TRBD2|14
TGCAGTGCTAGGAATCCGGGACTAGGTTACGAGCAGTACTTC
CSARNPGLGYEQYF
>TRBJ2-3|many|TRBV10-3|TRBD1|14
TGTGCCATCGGGGACAGTTCTAGCACAGATACGCAGTATTTT
CAIGDSSSTDTQYF
>TRBJ2-1|many|TRBV2|TRBD2|12
TGTGCCAGCCGAGCGGGATTTGGAGAGCAGTTCTTC
CASRAGFGEQFF
>TRBJ2-1|many|TRBV20-1|-|12
TGCAGTGCTCCGAGGGATTTCAATGAGCAGTTCTTC
CSAPRDFNEQFF
>TRBJ1-2|many|TRBV9|-|13
TGTGCCAGCAGCCACAATGCTAACTATGGCTACACCTTC
CASSHNANYGYTF
>TRBJ1-4|many|TRBV20-1|-|17
TGCAGTGCTAGAGACCCTCGGACAGAGGCCGGTGGGGGAAAACTGTTTTTT
CSARDPRTEAGGGKLFF
>TRBJ2-7|few|TRBV20-1|TRBD2|15
TGCAGTGCTCAGACTAGCGGGAGGGCCGGGTACGAGCAGTACTTC
CSAQTSGRAGYEQYF
>TRBJ1-1|many|TRBV7-2|-|15
TGTGCCAGCAGCTCCCATCCCGGGGTGAACACTGAAGCTTTCTTT
CASSSHPGVNTEAFF
>TRBJ1-2|many|TRBV27|-|14
TGTGCCAGCAGTGGGAGAGGACAGTACTATGGCTACACCTTC
CASSGRGQYYGYTF
>TRBJ1-5|many|TRBV19|TRBD1|15
TGTGCCAGCCAGGACAGGGGGACATTATTTCAGCCCCAGCATTTT
CASQDRGTLFQPQHF
>TRBJ1-2|many|TRBV10-3|-|12
TGTGCCATCAGTGGTGGGGTTTATGGCTACACCTTC
CAISGGVYGYTF
>TRBJ2-7|many|TRBV6-1|-|12
TGTGCCAGCGGAGCCGTCTCCTACGAGCAGTACTTC
CASGAVSYEQYF
>TRBJ2-7|many|TRBV24-1|-|12
TGTGCCACCAGTGACACTTCCTACGAGCAGTACTTC
CATSDTSYEQYF
>TRBJ1-1|many|TRBV9|-|15
TGTGCCAGCAGCGTATCGTGGGGCATGAACACTGAAGCTTTCTTT
CASSVSWGMNTEAFF
>TRBJ2-4|-|TRBV3-1|-|14
TGTGCCAGCAGCCATGGTCCGGGAGAGGGCATTCAGTACTTC
CASSHGPGEGIQYF
>TRBJ2-2|-|TRBV19|TRBD2|16
TGTGCCAGTAGCCTCGGGGGGATACCGAACACCGGGGAGCTGTTTTTT
CASSLGGIPNTGELFF
>TRBJ1-5|many|TRBV6-2/TRBV6-3|-|14
TGTGCCAGCACAGAGGGACATCCCAATCAGCCCCAGCATTTT
CASTEGHPNQPQHF
>TRBJ2-1|many|TRBV18|TRBD2|17
TGTGCCAGCTCACCCGGGACTAGCGGGATCTCCTACAATGAGCAGTTCTTC
CASSPGTSGISYNEQFF
>TRBJ2-3|many|TRBV5-1|-|12
TGCGCCAGCAGCCGAGGGGAAGATACGCAGTATTTT
CASSRGEDTQYF
>TRBJ2-5|many|TRBV5-4|TRBD2|14
TGTGCCAGCAGCTTAGCGGGAGGCGTAGAGACCCAGTACTTC
CASSLAGGVETQYF
>TRBJ1-4|many|TRBV18|-|15
TGTGCCAGCTCACCACAGGGTGCCGGAATGAAAAAACTGTTTTTT
CASSPQGAGMKKLFF
>TRBJ1-2|few|TRBV5-5|-|13
TGTGCCAGCAGCCTCTCAGGCTCCTCCGGCTACACCTTC
CASSLSGSSGYTF
>TRBJ2-1|many|TRBV30|TRBD2|14
TGTGCCTGGAAGGCGGGGGGTGGTCGTAATGAGCAGTTCTTC
CAWKAGGGRNEQFF
>TRBJ2-2|many|TRBV28|TRBD2|16
TGTGCCAGCAGTTCTAGCGGGAACCCCAGGGCCGGGGAGCTGTTTTTT
CASSSSGNPRAGELFF
>TRBJ2-7|-|TRBV14|TRBD1|15
TGTGCCAGCAGCCAAGGGCACAGGGGACCCTACGAGCAGTACTTC
CASSQGHRGPYEQYF